This is a list of T cell receptor beta chains from one sample in a study of breast tumors, draining lymph nodes, adjacent tissues. Using its own MiXCR run on the multiplex PCR reads, TCRdb lists one record per CDR3 protein. This table has 16,000 or so distinct CDR3 sequences, about 45% appearing once. The sample comprised tumor-adjacent breast tissue. These receptor sequences come from a female donor with breast cancer. Some clones in this sample may be carry-over from other donors' samples. Both conserved end residues are part of each CDR3. The D gene is left open where the match is weak. The size of a clone is reported for some rows only, either as once, few or many, or as a class for expanded clones.

size: -
D: -
V: TRBV5-1
J: TRBJ1-3
DNA: TGCGCCAGCAGCGGAGGAAACACCATATATTTT
CDR3: CASSGGNTIYF

size: medium-sized
D: -
V: TRBV20-1
J: TRBJ1-2
DNA: TGCAGTGCCCCGGGACGGACCTATGGCTACACCTTC
CDR3: CSAPGRTYGYTF

size: medium-sized
D: TRBD1
V: TRBV6-5
J: TRBJ1-5
DNA: TGTGCCAGCAGTCAACAGGGGGAAAATCAGCCCCAGCATTTT
CDR3: CASSQQGENQPQHF

size: many
D: -
V: TRBV7-2
J: TRBJ2-3
DNA: TGTGCCAGCAGCGGGGGCGGGCAGGATACGCAGTATTTT
CDR3: CASSGGGQDTQYF

size: -
D: TRBD1
V: TRBV6-2/TRBV6-3
J: TRBJ1-6
DNA: TGTGCCAGCAGTCCCGGGACAGCACATTCACCCCTCCACTTT
CDR3: CASSPGTAHSPLHF

size: -
D: TRBD1
V: TRBV12-3/TRBV12-4
J: TRBJ1-6
DNA: TGTGCCAGCAGCAAGAGGACAGGGGGAGGAAATTCACCCCTCCACTTT
CDR3: CASSKRTGGGNSPLHF

size: medium-sized
D: -
V: TRBV6-1
J: TRBJ1-2
DNA: TGTGCCAGCAGTGAACGCAGGAACTATGGCTACACCTTC
CDR3: CASSERRNYGYTF

size: many
D: -
V: TRBV15
J: TRBJ1-1
DNA: TGTGCCACCAGCAGACAGGGTTACACTGAAGCTTTCTTT
CDR3: CATSRQGYTEAFF

size: -
D: TRBD1
V: TRBV19
J: TRBJ2-1
DNA: TGTGCCAGTAGTATATATCCGGACAGGGACAATGAGCAGTTCTTC
CDR3: CASSIYPDRDNEQFF

size: -
D: TRBD2
V: TRBV7-2
J: TRBJ2-7
DNA: TGTGCCAGCAGCTTACCAGGGCTAGCGGGACGGCAGTACTTC
CDR3: CASSLPGLAGRQYF

size: -
D: -
V: TRBV19
J: TRBJ2-7
DNA: TGTGCCAGTAGTATAGGGAGCGGCTCCTACGAGCAGTACTTC
CDR3: CASSIGSGSYEQYF

size: many
D: -
V: TRBV5-4
J: TRBJ2-5
DNA: TGTGCCAGCAGCTTGGGTCATGTAGCGCACGGCCAAGAGACCCAGTACTTC
CDR3: CASSLGHVAHGQETQYF

size: medium-sized
D: TRBD2
V: TRBV7-3
J: TRBJ2-2
DNA: TGTGCCAGCAGCTTAGGATCAGCGGGGACCGGGGAGCTGTTTTTT
CDR3: CASSLGSAGTGELFF

size: -
D: TRBD1
V: TRBV5-4
J: TRBJ2-3
DNA: TGTGCCAGCAGCCCGGGGACAGGGTCAACAGATACGCAGTATTTT
CDR3: CASSPGTGSTDTQYF

size: -
D: -
V: TRBV4-2
J: TRBJ2-7
DNA: TGTGCCAGCAGCCAAGGTCTCTATGTCGAGCAGTACTTC
CDR3: CASSQGLYVEQYF

size: medium-sized
D: TRBD2
V: TRBV20-1
J: TRBJ2-1
DNA: TGCAGTGCTCTAGCCCCTAGCGGGGGGTACTACAATGAGCAGTTCTTC
CDR3: CSALAPSGGYYNEQFF

size: few
D: -
V: TRBV5-1
J: TRBJ2-5
DNA: TGCGCCAGCAGCTTGGCCCGGGTAGGGTACGAGGCCCAGTACTTC
CDR3: CASSLARVGYEAQYF

size: many
D: -
V: TRBV11-3
J: TRBJ2-1
DNA: TGTGCCAGCAGCTTCGGAGATGAGCAGTTCTTC
CDR3: CASSFGDEQFF

size: -
D: TRBD2
V: TRBV4-2
J: TRBJ2-3
DNA: TGTGCCAGCAGCCAAGATGGGACTAGTGGCACAGATACGCAGTATTTT
CDR3: CASSQDGTSGTDTQYF

size: -
D: TRBD2
V: TRBV6-1
J: TRBJ2-1
DNA: TGTGCCAGCAAGTTCGTGGGCGGGACTAGCGGGGGAAGGATCTACAATGAGCAGTTCTTC
CDR3: CASKFVGGTSGGRIYNEQFF

size: -
D: TRBD2
V: TRBV7-3
J: TRBJ2-2
DNA: TGTGCCAGCAGCTTACGGCTAGCGGGAGGTTCGGGTAACACCGGGGAGCTGTTTTTT
CDR3: CASSLRLAGGSGNTGELFF

size: many
D: -
V: TRBV29-1
J: TRBJ2-3
DNA: TGCAGCGTTGAAGAGCCCCGCACAGATACGCAGTATTTT
CDR3: CSVEEPRTDTQYF

size: many
D: -
V: TRBV5-1
J: TRBJ2-3
DNA: TGCGCCAGCACCTTAGGGGGGTATTCAGATACGCAGTATTTT
CDR3: CASTLGGYSDTQYF

size: medium-sized
D: -
V: TRBV10-3
J: TRBJ2-7
DNA: TGTGCCATCAGTGAGTCGTCCGGGAGCTACGAGCAGTACTTC
CDR3: CAISESSGSYEQYF